A selection of T cell receptor beta chains follows, all from one sample in a study of shared clonotypes between healthy human individuals. Using immunoSEQ multiplex PCR, the repertoire was profiled, and TCRdb retains in-frame clones only, with some absent. This table holds 2 million to 2.5 million clones, about 95% found once. Sequencing input: naive CD8+ T cells sorted from blood. Receptor source: a young man in good health. The CDR3 runs from the conserved cysteine through the conserved F or W. The order of the fields is D gene, V gene, J gene, clone size, CDR3 protein, CDR3 DNA. The D gene is left open where the match is weak. Size tells how often a clone was seen (once, few, many) or the class of an expanded clone, and some rows leave it out.

D gene: TRBD1
V gene: TRBV2
J gene: TRBJ2-7
clone size: -
CDR3 protein: CASSEVHRGQYEQYF
CDR3 DNA: TGTGCCAGCAGTGAAGTTCACAGGGGGCAATACGAGCAGTACTTC

D gene: -
V gene: TRBV21-1
J gene: TRBJ1-1
clone size: -
CDR3 protein: CASSTGQGALGTEAFF
CDR3 DNA: TGTGCCAGCAGCACCGGACAGGGGGCTTTAGGGACTGAAGCTTTCTTT

D gene: -
V gene: TRBV10-3
J gene: TRBJ2-7
clone size: -
CDR3 protein: CAISEGGTGTYEQYF
CDR3 DNA: TGTGCCATCAGTGAGGGGGGGACGGGTACCTACGAGCAGTACTTC

D gene: -
V gene: TRBV27
J gene: TRBJ2-7
clone size: -
CDR3 protein: CASSLSLRGDEQYF
CDR3 DNA: TGTGCCAGCAGTTTATCGTTAAGGGGCGACGAGCAGTACTTC

D gene: TRBD2
V gene: TRBV5-4
J gene: TRBJ2-7
clone size: -
CDR3 protein: CASSARLAGVRSYEQYF
CDR3 DNA: TGTGCCAGCAGCGCCCGACTAGCGGGGGTGAGGTCCTACGAGCAGTACTTC

D gene: -
V gene: TRBV5-5
J gene: TRBJ2-7
clone size: -
CDR3 protein: CASSLELAEGWPSIEQYF
CDR3 DNA: TGTGCCAGCAGCTTGGAATTAGCGGAGGGTTGGCCTTCTATCGAGCAGTACTTC

D gene: TRBD1
V gene: TRBV13
J gene: TRBJ1-2
clone size: once
CDR3 protein: CASSDSTGTGDGYTF
CDR3 DNA: TGTGCCAGCAGTGACTCGACCGGGACAGGGGATGGCTACACCTTC

D gene: TRBD1
V gene: TRBV7-9
J gene: TRBJ2-5
clone size: -
CDR3 protein: CASSLPAAGGDLETQYF
CDR3 DNA: TGTGCCAGCAGCTTACCTGCGGCAGGGGGCGATCTGGAGACCCAGTACTTC

D gene: TRBD2
V gene: TRBV5-8
J gene: TRBJ2-3
clone size: -
CDR3 protein: CASSSLAGGQVGTDTQYF
CDR3 DNA: TGTGCCAGCAGCTCGCTAGCGGGGGGGCAGGTGGGCACAGATACGCAGTATTTT

D gene: TRBD1
V gene: TRBV9
J gene: TRBJ2-7
clone size: -
CDR3 protein: CASSATGYEQYF
CDR3 DNA: TGTGCCAGCAGCGCGACAGGGTACGAGCAGTACTTC

D gene: TRBD1
V gene: TRBV7-6
J gene: TRBJ2-7
clone size: -
CDR3 protein: CASSPGQGALYEQYF
CDR3 DNA: TGTGCCAGCAGCCCAGGACAGGGGGCCCTCTACGAGCAGTACTTC

D gene: TRBD2
V gene: TRBV15
J gene: TRBJ2-7
clone size: -
CDR3 protein: CATSRVWEGSNEQYF
CDR3 DNA: TGTGCCACCAGCAGAGTTTGGGAGGGGAGTAACGAGCAGTACTTC

D gene: TRBD2
V gene: TRBV2
J gene: TRBJ2-5
clone size: -
CDR3 protein: CAMTSIRRYQETQYF
CDR3 DNA: TGTGCCATGACTAGCATTCGGCGGTACCAAGAGACCCAGTACTTC

D gene: -
V gene: TRBV27
J gene: TRBJ2-2
clone size: -
CDR3 protein: CASSLSPGAGELFF
CDR3 DNA: TGTGCCAGCAGTTTATCGCCAGGGGCCGGGGAGCTGTTTTTT

D gene: TRBD1
V gene: TRBV9
J gene: TRBJ2-5
clone size: -
CDR3 protein: CASSERTGQETQYF
CDR3 DNA: TGTGCCAGCAGCGAGAGGACAGGGCAAGAGACCCAGTACTTC

D gene: TRBD2
V gene: TRBV27
J gene: TRBJ2-7
clone size: -
CDR3 protein: CASGTSGYEQYF
CDR3 DNA: TGTGCCAGCGGTACTAGCGGCTACGAGCAGTACTTC